Sequencing of this TCR beta chain was carried out in a study of early T cells in non-severe SARS-CoV-2 infection. TCRdb reanalysed the 5' RACE reads using MiXCR and keeps one entry per CDR3 protein. Of fewer than 75,000 distinct CDR3 sequences listed, 20% to 25% are singletons. Many counts were recorded for this clonotype. Its antigen is currently unknown. The germline V gene encodes CDR1 SGHTA and CDR2 FQGNSA. This CDR3 is 15 amino acids long. V shed 3 bases, J shed 11 bases, and the junction held 10 bases outside the gene matches. Study results and caveats: Clonotype matching in VDJdb favored anti-spike CD8 responses and did not capture private and CD4 specificities.

The specimen comprised whole blood, sampled at baseline. The TCR sequence derives from an adult who was a healthcare worker with PCR-confirmed SARS-CoV-2 infection or an uninfected control (not recorded which). The rearrangement links TRBV7-2 to TRBJ2-2, with 9 bases lining up with TRBD2. Here the CDR3 reads CASSFIGTSLPELFF. CDR3 nucleotide sequence: TGTGCCAGCAGCTTTATTGGGACTAGCCTCCCAGAGCTGTTTTTT.